The 32 T cell receptor beta chains given below trace back to one sample, sequenced in a study of blood T cells in healthy people across ages. Then a second PCR, running roughly 7 to 11 cycles, was carried out with a sample-barcoded 5' primer and a J-beta primer mix. MiXCR, run by TCRdb on the 5' RACE reads, gives a single entry per CDR3 protein. The sample has about a million distinct CDR3 sequences; around 49% are singletons. Material for sequencing was blood. These receptors originate from a man between 25 and 39 years old in good health.

V is TRBV3-1 and J is TRBJ2-7; TRBD2 is a possible D gene (6 bases). CDR1 is LGHDT, CDR2 YNNKEL, per germline (reference sequence). V was pared by 5 bases and J by 10 bases, with 12 bases between. This CDR3 region has 11 residues. CDR3 in amino acids: CASSSRGAQYF. The CDR3 bases are TGTGCCAGCAGCTCGCGGGGCGCTCAGTACTTC.

V gene TRBV21-1 combines with J gene TRBJ2-1; the D call in the table, TRBD2, was not verified against the DNA. TRBV21-1 represents a pseudogene. The CDR3 is 14 residues long. The CDR3: CASSTGLGSVEQFF. The CDR3 nucleotides are TGTGCCAGCAGCACTGGACTAGGTTCTGTTGAGCAGTTCTTC.

The chain employs TRBV4-1 and TRBJ2-3; D is ambiguous. The germline V gene encodes CDR1 MGHRA and CDR2 YSYEKL. This CDR3 has 16 residues. V lost 3 bases, J lost 0 bases, and 13 bases lay in between. CDR3 loop: CASSHRRAESTDTQYF. The CDR3 coding sequence is TGCGCCAGCAGCCACCGAAGGGCGGAAAGCACAGATACGCAGTATTTT.

This clonotype was observed a handful of times. The chain couples TRBV4-1 to TRBJ2-3; TRBD2 aligns across 12 bases. J was trimmed by 4 bases and V by 0 bases; bases with no gene match: 5. Germline CDR1 reads MGHRA; CDR2 reads YSYEKL. The CDR3 loop spans 17 amino acids. For the CDR3, the DNA is TGCGCCAGCAGCCAAGATCCTAGCGGGGGGGCATCAGATACGCAGTATTTT. As protein: CASSQDPSGGASDTQYF.

This CDR3 is CASTTTDRGNYGYTF. The DNA for the CDR3 is TGTGCCAGCACCACGACGGACAGGGGTAACTATGGCTACACCTTC. V usage is TRBV6-1 and J usage is TRBJ1-2, with TRBD1 matching over 9 bases. The J segment lost 1 base and the V segment lost 7 bases, leaving 7 bases of the junction unmatched. The CDR3 length is 15 residues. The V gene's germline CDR1 is MNHNS and CDR2 SASEGT.

CDR3 coding DNA: TGTGCCAGCAGCTTAGGGAGGAGGGACAGGACCCCTTACGAGCAGTACTTC. Amino acid sequence: CASSLGRRDRTPYEQYF. The J gene is TRBJ2-7, the V gene TRBV11-2; 8 bases agree with TRBD1. The trim removed 1 base at V and 4 bases at J, leaving 12 bases unmatched. This CDR3 region has 17 residues. The germline CDR1 and CDR2 sequences are SGHAT and FQNNGV.

This chain connects TRBV6-2 or TRBV6-3 to TRBJ2-4; D not certain. The CDR3 loop spans 14 amino acids. Trimming left V 7 bases short and J 4 bases short, with 14 bases between. Germline lookup yields CDR1 MNHEY and CDR2 SVGEGT. As DNA, the CDR3 is TGTGCCAGCAATAAGTTCGGCCTAAAAAACATTCAGTACTTC. Translation: CASNKFGLKNIQYF.

This chain links TRBV5-1 with TRBJ2-1, with 8 bases that match TRBD2. CDR3 length: 14 residues. The V segment lost 0 bases and the J segment 7 bases; nucleotides outside the gene matches: 3. Germline loops: CDR1 SGHRS, CDR2 YFSETQ. CDR3 residues: CASSLDVAGNEQFF. CDR3 DNA: TGCGCCAGCAGCTTGGATGTAGCGGGGAATGAGCAGTTCTTC.

In DNA form, the CDR3 reads TGTGCCACCCAGTTTGGAGGACAGGGTGGGGTTAACACTGAAGCTTTCTTT. Translating gives CATQFGGQGGVNTEAFF. The V call is TRBV28, the J call TRBJ1-1; TRBD1 matches 8 bases. Germline V gives CDR1 MDHEN, CDR2 SYDVKM. The CDR3 covers 17 residues. J lost 2 bases, V lost 10 bases, and 18 bases had no gene match.

This clonotype was found a few times. The gene calls are TRBV7-9 and TRBJ1-4, with a possible D match to TRBD1 (5 bases). CDR3 length: 13 amino acids. V gave up 5 bases and J gave up 8 bases, with 12 bases separating them. The V gene's germline CDR1 is SEHNR and CDR2 FQNEAQ (reference sequence). The CDR3 reads CASSAKGQEKLFF. CDR3 nucleotides: TGTGCCAGCAGCGCTAAGGGGCAGGAAAAACTGTTTTTT.

By share, this clonotype counts as medium-sized. V gene TRBV20-1 combines with J gene TRBJ1-2; 7 bases line up with TRBD1. The J segment lost 6 bases and the V segment lost 4 bases, leaving 5 bases of the junction unmatched. The CDR3 contains 12 residues. The germline V gene has CDR1 DFQATT and CDR2 SNEGSKA (reference sequence). The CDR3 protein is CSATTGTDGYTF. As DNA, the CDR3 is TGCAGTGCTACGACAGGGACTGATGGCTACACCTTC.

In its sample, this clonotype was seen a few times. The J gene is TRBJ2-1, the V gene TRBV5-1; 7 bases are a match to TRBD2. With V trimmed by 4 bases and J by 8 bases, 9 bases remained unmatched. Germline CDR1 reads SGHRS; CDR2 reads YFSETQ. This CDR3 region has 14 residues. The chain's CDR3 is CASSQGLISDEQFF. CDR3 DNA sequence: TGCGCCAGCAGCCAGGGACTAATCAGCGATGAGCAGTTCTTC.

The CDR3 coding sequence is TGCAGCGTTGATCTAGGGACCTACGAGCAGTACTTC. It codes for CSVDLGTYEQYF. This chain uses TRBV29-1 with TRBJ2-7; D remains unclear. Germline CDR1 reads SQVTM; CDR2 reads ANQGSEA. V shed 3 bases and J shed 2 bases, with 8 bases lying between them. The CDR3 consists of 12 residues.

The J gene is TRBJ1-1, the V gene TRBV5-1; 11 positions agree with TRBD1. This CDR3 contains 13 residues. V lost 4 bases to trimming and J lost 6 bases; unmatched junction nucleotides: 2. Per the germline V gene, CDR1 is SGHRS and CDR2 is YFSETQ. The CDR3 loop is CASSGGQGAEAFF. As DNA, the CDR3 is TGCGCCAGCAGCGGGGGACAGGGGGCTGAAGCTTTCTTT.

The chain links TRBV7-8 to TRBJ2-2, with D maybe TRBD2 (6 bases). This CDR3 comprises 15 residues. V was clipped by 5 bases and J by 7 bases, with 17 bases between them. Germline V CDR1 and CDR2: SGHVS, FQNEAQ. CDR3 protein: CASSAEGFTRGELFF. CDR3 sequence (DNA): TGTGCCAGCAGCGCGGAGGGGTTTACGCGCGGGGAGCTGTTTTTT.

This chain links TRBV7-2 with TRBJ2-1; the D gene is possibly TRBD2 (6 bases). There are 18 residues in the CDR3. Germline V gives CDR1 SGHTA, CDR2 FQGNSA. Trimming stripped 0 bases from V and 8 bases from J, with 23 bases between. This CDR3 reads CASSLARPDYSRGDEQFF. CDR3 in DNA: TGTGCCAGCAGCTTAGCTCGCCCGGACTACTCAAGGGGAGATGAGCAGTTCTTC.

The chain links TRBV3-1 to TRBJ2-1, with TRBD1 identical over 7 bases. There are 14 residues in the CDR3. Germline V gives CDR1 LGHDT, CDR2 YNNKEL (reference sequence). V dropped 3 bases and J dropped 6; count of bases not matched to a gene: 5. The CDR3 nucleotides are TGTGCCAGCAGCCAGGGACAGCTCTCCAATGAGCAGTTCTTC. It yields the protein CASSQGQLSNEQFF.

This clonotype was seen only a few times. J is TRBJ1-2 and V is TRBV5-1; TRBD1 matches at 8 bases. CDR3 length: 13 amino acids. The V and J ends lost 5 bases and 7 bases, in that order; junction bases with no gene match: 7. The germline V gene encodes CDR1 SGHRS and CDR2 YFSETQ. CDR3 nucleotide sequence: TGCGCCAGCAGTCACGGACAGGGCCTTGGCTACACCTTC. Its translation: CASSHGQGLGYTF.

This clonotype was counted only a few times. The rearrangement uses TRBV25-1 and TRBJ2-1; possible D gene TRBD1, 5 bases. Germline V gives CDR1 MGHDK, CDR2 SYGVNS. There are 15 residues in the CDR3. The V gene lost 3 bases and the J gene lost 4 bases, with 13 bases spanning the gap. This CDR3 is CASSEKRTFYNEQFF. Here the CDR3 DNA reads TGTGCCAGCAGTGAGAAGAGGACATTTTACAATGAGCAGTTCTTC.

The V and J genes are TRBV4-1 and TRBJ2-4; tentatively, D is TRBD2 (5 bases). The CDR3 sequence is 15 residues long. CDR1 is MGHRA, CDR2 YSYEKL, per germline. Trimming shortened V by 1 base and J by 0 bases, and 7 bases separated the two germline ends. CDR3: CASSQVGVAKNIQYF. CDR3 DNA: TGCGCCAGCAGCCAAGTCGGGGTAGCCAAAAACATTCAGTACTTC.

The CDR3 protein is CASSHLGGADTQYF. CDR3 DNA: TGTGCCAGCAGCCACCTCGGGGGGGCGGATACGCAGTATTTT. This chain uses TRBV3-1 with TRBJ2-3; 8 nucleotides match TRBD2. The CDR3 is 14 residues long. J was trimmed by 6 bases and V by 3 bases; bases with no gene match: 5. From germline, CDR1 is LGHDT and CDR2 YNNKEL (reference sequence).

The chain couples TRBV25-1 to TRBJ1-2, with D hard to call. The germline V gene encodes CDR1 MGHDK and CDR2 SYGVNS. CDR3 length: 15 amino acids. Trimming took off 8 bases at V and 2 bases at J, with 18 bases between the two ends. The CDR3 nucleotides are TGTGCCAGCCTTGCTATGGCAGGCCTGAACTATGGCTACACCTTC. This translates into CASLAMAGLNYGYTF.

V gene TRBV12-3 or TRBV12-4 combines with J gene TRBJ1-1; a possible D gene is TRBD1 (6 bases). V was shortened by 6 bases and J by 6 bases, with 17 bases between the two germline ends. The CDR3 totals 14 residues. CDR3 region: CASSQDSVSAEAFF. The DNA for the CDR3 is TGTGCCAGCAGCCAGGACAGTGTATCAGCTGAAGCTTTCTTT.

This clonotype has more than one count but fewer than ten. V and J are TRBV29-1 and TRBJ2-1, with 9 bases identical to TRBD1. This CDR3 comprises 16 residues. With V trimmed by 6 bases and J by 3 bases, 12 bases remained unmatched. CDR1 and CDR2 (germline): SQVTM, ANQGSEA. The CDR3: CSVENRDRVNYNEQFF. As DNA, the CDR3 is TGCAGCGTCGAAAATAGGGACAGGGTAAACTACAATGAGCAGTTCTTC.

A word on this clonotype: Its ends do not fully match the called genes, so a read error is possible. V gene TRBV4-2 combines with J gene TRBJ2-1; 7 nucleotides line up with TRBD1. From germline, CDR1 is LGHNA and CDR2 YNFKEQ. This CDR3 spans 16 amino acids. This CDR3 is CANSQDLAGGYCEQFF. The CDR3 bases are TGTGCCAACAGCCAAGATTTGGCAGGGGGTTACTGTGAGCAGTTCTTC.

The chain couples TRBV10-3 to TRBJ2-7; 13 nucleotides align to TRBD2. The germline V gene has CDR1 ENHRY and CDR2 SYGVKD. The V gene end was trimmed by 3 bases and the J gene end by 10 bases; junction bases not matched to a gene: 9. The CDR3 runs to 15 residues. The CDR3 protein is CAISEAGTSGVSQYF. CDR3 coding DNA: TGTGCCATCAGTGAAGCCGGGACTAGCGGGGTGTCCCAGTACTTC.

The chain combines TRBV20-1 with TRBJ1-5; D is ambiguous. The CDR3 totals 12 residues. CDR1 is DFQATT and CDR2 is SNEGSKA in the germline V gene (reference sequence). The V and J ends lost 1 base and 4 bases respectively, with 5 bases between them. The CDR3 spells CSARAVNQPQHF. CDR3 nucleotide sequence: TGCAGTGCTAGAGCGGTTAATCAGCCCCAGCATTTT.

This chain uses TRBV20-1 with TRBJ2-2, with 10 bases aligning to TRBD2. Germline CDR1 is DFQATT and CDR2 is SNEGSKA (reference sequence). This CDR3 region has 15 residues. Trimming took 5 bases from V and 7 from J; bases not matched to a gene: 10. CDR3 nucleotides: TGCAGTGCTTCCCGGGCTAGCGGGGGATACGGGGAGCTGTTTTTT. Translation: CSASRASGGYGELFF.

V usage is TRBV20-1 and J usage is TRBJ2-4, with a weak D call TRBD1 (6 bases). TRBJ2-7 matches the DNA end more closely, so the J call is doubtful. The CDR3 runs to 15 residues. Germline loops: CDR1 DFQATT, CDR2 SNEGSKA (reference sequence). The CDR3 bases are TGCAGTGCTAGAGGTTCTACAGGGAACGAATACGAGCAGTACTTC. It translates to CSARGSTGNEYEQYF.

The chain is built from TRBV7-3 and TRBJ2-1; D is perhaps TRBD1 (6 bases). CDR3 length equals 15 residues. CDR1 is SGHTA and CDR2 is FQGTGA in the germline V gene. V was shortened by 5 bases and J by 3 bases, with 14 bases between the two germline ends. The chain's CDR3 is CASSPQGTLYNEQFF. The CDR3 coding sequence is TGTGCCAGCAGCCCACAGGGAACCCTCTACAATGAGCAGTTCTTC.

The V gene is TRBV25-1, the J gene TRBJ1-5, with 7 bases that match TRBD1. This CDR3 is 13 amino acids long. With V trimmed by 5 bases and J by 4 bases, 2 bases remained unmatched. Germline V gene lookup returns CDR1 MGHDK and CDR2 SYGVNS. The CDR3 DNA reads as TGTGCCAGCAGTAAGACAGGGAATCAGCCCCAGCATTTT. This encodes CASSKTGNQPQHF.

The rearrangement uses TRBV20-1 and TRBJ1-2, with TRBD1 identical over 9 bases. The V gene's germline CDR1 is DFQATT and CDR2 SNEGSKA (reference sequence). After removal of 3 bases from V and 2 bases from J, the junction contained 7 bases not matched to a gene. This CDR3 has 15 amino acids. CDR3 DNA: TGCAGTGCTAGCCAGACAGGGGGAATCAACTATGGCTACACCTTC. Translation: CSASQTGGINYGYTF.